One T cell receptor beta chain is described in this entry. This specimen belongs to a study of control samples from healthy donors and cancer patients. The V gene lost 0 bases and the J gene lost 7 bases, with 13 bases spanning the gap. From germline, CDR1 is SGHRS and CDR2 YFSETQ. This CDR3 is built from 14 residues. TCRdb's table, derived via immunoSEQ multiplex PCR, lists solely in-frame clones and lacks some. This sample yields fewer than 95,000 clones, of which around 81% are seen a single time; around a fifth belongs to the top ten. The sequence derives from a man aged 30 to 45 in good health. V usage is TRBV5-1 and J usage is TRBJ1-1; a possible D gene is TRBD1 (6 bases). The sequenced sample was blood. The CDR3 nucleotides are TGCGCCAGCAGCTTGGAACCAGGGGTGGGTGAAGCTTTCTTT. This codes for CASSLEPGVGEAFF.